This TCR beta chain is drawn from a study of cytomegalovirus exposure and HLA in healthy donors. Study at large: Most donors, 81% of over 350 genotyped, fell in the Caucasian-associated ancestry cluster.

The donors (healthy individuals) were bone marrow donors. Only a few counts were recorded for this clone. Its antigen is unidentified. Both 60 Vbeta primers and 13 Jbeta primers went into the PCR. Generated by immunoSEQ multiplex PCR, the TCRdb table keeps only in-frame clones and is missing some. This sample has 120,000 or so clones, with roughly 80% found just once. Findings of the study overall: Researchers reported from a later analysis that most CMV-associated TCR beta chains appeared HLA-restricted. Later analysis demonstrated an association between a missense DCLRE1C variant and TCR beta V- and J-gene trimming.

Germline V lookup: CDR1 MNHEY, CDR2 SMNVEV (reference sequence). V shed 5 bases and J 3 bases; nucleotides not matched to a gene: 7. This CDR3 contains 15 residues. This chain uses TRBV27 with TRBJ1-2, with 9 bases fitting TRBD1. The TCR sequence derives from a man in his thirties or forties in good health and CMV-seropositive. Input material: PBMCs. CDR3 DNA sequence: TGTGCCAGCAGTGCTTTACAGGGGGCGGACTATGGCTACACCTTC. This encodes CASSALQGADYGYTF.